The rows below give T cell receptor beta chains drawn from one sample of a study of T cells in tuberculosis. Some clones are missing from TCRdb's copy, which holds only in-frame ones; the method was immunoSEQ multiplex PCR. The data show 20,000 to 25,000 clones, with more than 95% seen just once and more than 5.5% held by the top ten. The sequenced material came from PBMCs. These receptors were collected from a donor aged 10-29 years with latent tuberculosis or without tuberculosis infection. CDR3s include the opening cysteine and the closing phenylalanine or tryptophan. D genes are given only for firm matches. Clone size appears in some rows only: once, few, many, or a class for an expanded clone.

TRBD2 | TRBJ2-7 | NA | TRBV15 | CATSRDYASGRYEQYF | TGTGCCACCAGCAGAGATTATGCTAGCGGGAGGTACGAGCAGTACTTC
NA | TRBJ2-3 | NA | TRBV30 | CAWSRQYPTDTQYF | TGTGCCTGGAGCAGGCAATACCCCACAGATACGCAGTATTTT
TRBD2 | TRBJ2-7 | NA | TRBV7-9 | CASSLVPGGTDEQYF | TGTGCCAGCAGCTTAGTGCCGGGAGGGACGGACGAGCAGTACTTC
TRBD2 | TRBJ2-3 | NA | TRBV7-9 | CASSLALGTSGGSTDTQYF | TGTGCCAGCAGCTTAGCGTTGGGGACTAGCGGGGGAAGCACAGATACGCAGTATTTT
TRBD1 | TRBJ2-2 | NA | TRBV6-5 | CASSYPPYRGTGELFF | TGTGCCAGCAGTTACCCGCCGTACAGGGGCACCGGGGAGCTGTTTTTT
TRBD2 | TRBJ2-2 | NA | TRBV6-1 | CASKAGGFIGELFF | TGTGCCAGCAAGGCGGGGGGTTTTATCGGGGAGCTGTTTTTT
TRBD2 | TRBJ2-1 | once | TRBV30 | CAWSVGVLAGGSSYNEQFF | TGTGCCTGGAGTGTAGGGGTACTAGCGGGGGGGAGCTCCTACAATGAGCAGTTCTTC
NA | TRBJ2-1 | few | TRBV7-9 | CASSLASTVYNEQFF | TGTGCCAGCAGCTTAGCGTCAACGGTCTACAATGAGCAGTTCTTC
TRBD1 | TRBJ1-5 | NA | TRBV19 | CACSKGALNQPQHF | TGTGCCTGCTCTAAGGGGGCCCTCAATCAGCCCCAGCATTTT
TRBD2 | TRBJ2-1 | NA | TRBV12-5 | CASGPYFLVRGGPYNEQFF | TGTGCTAGTGGTCCTTATTTCCTTGTCCGGGGGGGGCCCTACAATGAGCAGTTCTTC
NA | TRBJ1-1 | NA | TRBV18 | CASSPSGLTEAFF | TGTGCCAGCTCACCCTCAGGGCTCACTGAAGCTTTCTTT
TRBD1 | TRBJ1-3 | NA | TRBV6-1 | CASSERQGSGNTIYF | TGTGCCAGCAGTGAACGACAGGGGTCTGGAAACACCATATATTTT
TRBD2 | TRBJ2-3 | NA | TRBV5-1 | CASSLRASGGRHTQYF | TGCGCCAGCAGCTTGAGGGCCAGCGGGGGCCGACATACGCAGTATTTT
NA | TRBJ2-1 | NA | TRBV11-2 | CASSGLGTLIGNEQFF | TGTGCCAGCAGCGGGCTTGGGACTTTGATAGGAAATGAGCAGTTCTTC
NA | TRBJ1-2 | NA | TRBV4-1 | CASSQVGGGNYGYTF | TGCGCCAGCAGCCAAGTGGGAGGGGGTAACTATGGCTACACCTTC
TRBD1 | TRBJ2-1 | NA | TRBV11-2 | CASSSLDRGPYNEQFF | TGTGCCAGCAGCTCACTGGACAGGGGTCCCTACAATGAGCAGTTCTTC
NA | TRBJ2-7 | NA | TRBV11-3 | CASSFSGRSYEQYF | TGTGCCAGCAGCTTTAGCGGACGCTCCTACGAGCAGTACTTC
NA | TRBJ2-7 | NA | TRBV11-2 | CASSTSFYEQYF | TGTGCCAGCAGTACATCGTTCTACGAGCAGTACTTC
NA | TRBJ2-5 | NA | TRBV6-5 | CASSYSRTTHQETQYF | TGTGCCAGCAGTTACTCTCGTACAACCCATCAAGAGACCCAGTACTTC
NA | TRBJ2-5 | NA | TRBV5-6 | CATAALGDYQETQYF | TGTGCCACCGCGGCGCTCGGTGATTACCAAGAGACCCAGTACTTC
NA | TRBJ2-7 | NA | TRBV27 | CASSASGLVRFGDEQYF | TGTGCCAGCAGTGCATCGGGGTTAGTAAGGTTCGGGGACGAGCAGTACTTC
NA | TRBJ1-2 | NA | TRBV30 | CAWAGRPGYGYTF | TGTGCCTGGGCGGGGAGGCCGGGATATGGCTACACCTTC
TRBD1 | TRBJ2-7 | once | TRBV12-5 | CASGRFEGQGAYEQYF | TGTGCTAGTGGGAGGTTTGAAGGACAGGGGGCCTACGAGCAGTACTTC
TRBD2 | TRBJ2-1 | NA | TRBV14 | CASSQEGLAGYNEQFF | TGTGCCAGCAGCCAAGAAGGTCTAGCGGGCTACAATGAGCAGTTCTTC
NA | TRBJ1-4 | NA | TRBV7-2 | CASSFGTTNEKLFF | TGTGCCAGCAGCTTCGGGACAACTAATGAAAAACTGTTTTTT
NA | TRBJ1-1 | NA | TRBV6-1 | CASKSDYVNTEAFF | TGTGCCAGCAAATCTGACTACGTAAACACTGAAGCTTTCTTT
TRBD2 | TRBJ2-1 | NA | TRBV6-6 | CASSYQRGSYNEQFF | TGTGCCAGCAGTTACCAGCGGGGCTCCTACAATGAGCAGTTCTTC
NA | TRBJ1-3 | NA | TRBV10-3 | CAISETQSSGNTIYF | TGTGCCATCAGTGAAACTCAAAGCTCTGGAAACACCATATATTTT
TRBD1 | TRBJ1-1 | NA | TRBV18 | CASSPRTGSWRGEAFF | TGTGCCAGCTCACCAAGGACAGGGTCATGGCGGGGTGAAGCTTTCTTT
TRBD1 | TRBJ1-1 | NA | TRBV6-6 | CASTTGTANTEAFF | TGTGCCAGCACCACCGGGACAGCGAACACTGAAGCTTTCTTT
NA | TRBJ1-1 | NA | TRBV9 | CASSVEAGGNTEAFF | TGTGCCAGCAGCGTAGAGGCGGGGGGGAACACTGAAGCTTTCTTT
NA | TRBJ2-7 | NA | TRBV5-1 | CASRLDSRTPYEQYF | TGCGCCAGCCGCTTAGACAGCCGTACCCCCTACGAGCAGTACTTC
NA | TRBJ1-1 | NA | TRBV15 | CATSNSWNTEAFF | TGTGCCACCAGCAACAGCTGGAACACTGAAGCTTTCTTT
TRBD2 | TRBJ2-1 | NA | TRBV18 | CASSPPQIARDYSYNEQFF | TGTGCCAGCTCACCACCACAGATTGCGAGGGACTACTCCTACAATGAGCAGTTCTTC
TRBD2 | TRBJ2-2 | NA | TRBV4-1 | CASSHPLAGGDTGELFF | TGCGCCAGCAGCCACCCCCTAGCGGGGGGTGACACCGGGGAGCTGTTTTTT
NA | TRBJ2-2 | once | TRBV5-1 | CATRGGPNTGELFF | TGCGCCACCAGGGGGGGACCCAACACCGGGGAGCTGTTTTTT
TRBD1 | TRBJ1-1 | NA | TRBV5-1 | CASSLNPGGGTEAFF | TGCGCCAGCAGCTTGAATCCAGGGGGCGGGACTGAAGCTTTCTTT
NA | TRBJ2-5 | once | TRBV5-6 | CASSPVRGQPQETQYF | TGTGCCAGCAGCCCCGTTCGCGGACAGCCACAAGAGACCCAGTACTTC
TRBD1 | TRBJ2-5 | once | TRBV4-1 | CASSQDGDRGETQYF | TGCGCCAGCAGCCAAGATGGGGACAGGGGGGAGACCCAGTACTTC
TRBD1 | TRBJ1-1 | NA | TRBV29-1 | CSAATGGTEAFF | TGCAGCGCCGCGACAGGGGGCACTGAAGCTTTCTTT